This T cell receptor (beta chain) appears in the sequencing data of a study of blood T cell repertoires in COVID-19. V trimming: 0 bases; J trimming: 7 bases; junction bases outside the gene matches: 3. CDR1 is SGDLS, CDR2 YYNGEE, per germline. The CDR3 length is 14 residues. The age range of participants was 18 to 89 years, with residence in more than 20 US areas. Assay: immunoSEQ multiplex PCR; the TCRdb copy retains only in-frame clones and omits some. The sample consists of roughly 300,000 clones, 75% to 95% of them appearing once. The TCR was taken from a woman aged 25 to 45 who had recovered from COVID-19. The chain joins TRBV9 to TRBJ2-7, with 11 bases that match TRBD2. The sample consisted of PBMCs or T cells enriched from blood (not recorded which). Here the CDR3 DNA reads TGTGCCAGCAGCGTAGGACTAGCGGGACGGGAGCAGTACTTC. As protein: CASSVGLAGREQYF.